The sequence of this T cell receptor beta chain was determined in a study of T cell responses to AZD1222 COVID-19 vaccine. Study findings and constraints: Repertoire sampling occurred only after the peak T cell response. A rise in Spike-specific TCR breadth and depth followed two AZD1222 doses. Close to half of spike-specific TCRs reportedly recognize unmutated variant regions. The donor group comprised mostly white British people and more females; the analysis possibly underestimated clonal diversity.

Profiling relied on immunoSEQ multiplex PCR, and the TCRdb table lists in-frame clones only, not all of them. The repertoire holds approximately 170,000 clones, with 75% to 90% as singletons. Details on this clone: No antigen is known for it.

The sample consisted of peripheral blood, taken on day 0 of AZD1222 vaccination. The receptor was isolated from an adult in good health.

DNA for the CDR3: TGTGCCAGCAGTTTATATCCTGTACAAGAGACCCAGTACTTC. It specifies CASSLYPVQETQYF. The gene calls are TRBV27 and TRBJ2-5; D remains ambiguous. CDR3 length: 14 amino acids. In germline, CDR1 is MNHEY, CDR2 SMNVEV (reference sequence). Trimming took 1 base from V and 2 from J, leaving 8 bases between them.